This T cell receptor (beta chain) derives from a study of STAT5B mutations in CD4+ large granular lymphocyte leukemia. Study outcomes and limitations: Compared with healthy controls (2/35), patient top clones favored TRBV06 (8/27).

This clone was picked up one time. Antigen: not known. Sequenced by immunoSEQ multiplex PCR; TCRdb stores in-frame clones only, minus some. The sample lists tens of thousands of clones; 71% were seen once. Germline loops: CDR1 MDHEN, CDR2 SYDVKM. Trimming pared 7 bases from V and 5 bases from J, leaving 20 bases between. The CDR3 has 15 residues. The sequence was collected from a human donor in good health. Sequencing was done on a sample of CD4+ T cells from blood buffy coats. The genes are TRBV28 and TRBJ1-1, with unresolved D. In nucleotides, the CDR3 is TGTGCCAGCACTCTACCCCCCGGCAGGAGGACTGAAGCTTTCTTT. This translates into CASTLPPGRRTEAFF.